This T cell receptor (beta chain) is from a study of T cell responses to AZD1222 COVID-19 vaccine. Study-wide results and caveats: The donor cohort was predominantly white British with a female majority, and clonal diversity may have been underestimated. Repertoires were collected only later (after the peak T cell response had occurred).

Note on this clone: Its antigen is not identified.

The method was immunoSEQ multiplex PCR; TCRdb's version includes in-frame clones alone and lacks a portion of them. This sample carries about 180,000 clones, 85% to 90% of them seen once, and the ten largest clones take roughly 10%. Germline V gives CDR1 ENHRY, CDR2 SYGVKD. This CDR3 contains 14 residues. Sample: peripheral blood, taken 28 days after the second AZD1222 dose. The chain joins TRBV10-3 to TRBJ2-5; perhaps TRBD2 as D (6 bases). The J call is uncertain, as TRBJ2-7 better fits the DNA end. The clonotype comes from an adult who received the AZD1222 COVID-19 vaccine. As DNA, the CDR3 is TGTGCCATCAGGAGGATGGAGGGTGCCTACGAGCAGTACTTC. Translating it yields CAIRRMEGAYEQYF.